The following is a T cell receptor (beta chain) sequence with its context. From germline, CDR1 is LNHDA and CDR2 SQIVND (reference sequence). The CDR3 runs to 17 residues. V was trimmed by 5 bases and J by 0 bases, leaving 18 bases between them. This entry comes from a study of blood T cell repertoires in COVID-19. Study-level background: Whether acute or convalescent, the COVID-19 samples came from the United States, Italy and Spain.

This table comes from immunoSEQ multiplex PCR, and its TCRdb copy is limited to in-frame clones, with some not included. Counted here are more than 150,000 clones, about nine tenths occurring once; the ten biggest clones make up less than 25%. This clonotype originated in a man aged 70-80 years with active or convalescent COVID-19. The chain uses TRBV19 and TRBJ2-3; possibly TRBD1 for D (7 bases). The sample comprised peripheral blood. The CDR3 DNA sequence: TGTGCCAGTAGTCGCCCCGAGGAGGGGGCTAGCACAGATACGCAGTATTTT. Its protein is CASSRPEEGASTDTQYF.